The 7 T cell receptor beta chains reported below all come from one sample, sequenced in a study of HIV-infected patients and healthy controls. Alpha and beta constant-region primers primed reverse transcription of 400 to 500 ng RNA. Each of the alpha and beta chains got its own library through chain-specific third strand synthesis with indices. Each CDR3 protein gets one entry after TCRdb re-called the 5' RACE reads with MiXCR. Among about 4,200 distinct CDR3 sequences listed, 8.3% were seen once. Roughly three months, about 14 weeks, into antiretroviral therapy, follow-up blood was collected. No cell fractionation was done, so the repertoire covers all unsorted peripheral blood T cells. The sequencing here drew on blood, taken during antiretroviral therapy. These receptors came from an adult with HIV infection.

This clonotype is classed as medium-sized (0.01 to 0.1%). The chain's CDR3 is CASSFGGLLSYEQYF. CDR3 coding DNA: TGCGCCAGCAGCTTCGGGGGACTCCTCTCCTACGAGCAGTACTTC. The chain has TRBV5-1 and TRBJ2-7, with TRBD2 as a possible D gene (6 bases). The length of the CDR3 is 15 residues. Per germline, CDR1 SGHRS and CDR2 YFSETQ. Trimming stripped 2 bases from V and 0 bases from J, with 12 bases between.

At least ten counts were recorded for this clonotype. The chain couples TRBV5-1 to TRBJ2-2; TRBD2 matches at 12 bases. The trim removed 3 bases at V and 7 bases at J, leaving 4 bases unmatched. CDR1 and CDR2 from the germline V gene are SGHRS and YFSETQ. This CDR3 is 15 amino acids long. For the CDR3, the DNA is TGCGCCAGCAGCTGGACTAGCGGGGAGGTCGGGGAGCTGTTTTTT. Its translation is CASSWTSGEVGELFF.

Sample share makes this clonotype medium-sized. DNA of the CDR3: TGTGCCAGCAGTTTTGTTGGGGCCGGGGAGCTGTTTTTT. Protein sequence: CASSFVGAGELFF. The chain recombines TRBV12-3 or TRBV12-4 with TRBJ2-2; D is uncertain. V lost 3 bases, J lost 6 bases, and 8 bases lay in between. CDR3 length: 13 residues.

In this sample, this clonotype is medium-sized. The J gene is TRBJ2-1, the V gene TRBV2; tentative D call: TRBD2 (5 bases). The CDR3 totals 12 residues. The ends were cut back, 7 bases at V and 7 bases at J, with 11 bases in the middle. The germline CDR1 and CDR2 sequences are SNHLY and FYNNEI. CDR3 sequence (DNA): TGTGCCAGCAAGCAACCGGGGAATGAGCAGTTCTTC. It specifies CASKQPGNEQFF. Filled out from reference TRBV2 and TRBJ2-1, the complete variable domain reads EPEVTQTPSHQVTQMGQEVILRCVPISNHLYFYWYRQILGQKVEFLVSFYNNEISEKSEIFDDQFSVERPDGSNFTLKIRSTKLEDSAMYFCASKQPGNEQFFGPGTRLTVL.

This clonotype is medium-sized in the sample. The chain joins TRBV29-1 to TRBJ1-1, with a possible D match to TRBD1 (6 bases). This CDR3 has 13 amino acids. With 6 bases removed from V and 0 bases from J, the gap between germline ends came to 11 bases. CDR1 is SQVTM and CDR2 is ANQGSEA in the germline V gene. The CDR3 region has the DNA TGCAGCGTCCCGGACAGCCTGAACACTGAAGCTTTCTTT. Translating it yields CSVPDSLNTEAFF.

By sample share, this clonotype is medium-sized. CDR3 sequence: CASMVEMNTEAFF. The CDR3 DNA reads TGTGCCAGCATGGTGGAGATGAACACTGAAGCTTTCTTT. V and J are TRBV6-5 and TRBJ1-1; D not certain. The CDR3 consists of 13 residues. CDR1 is MNHEY, CDR2 SVGAGI, per germline. V lost 7 bases, J lost 0 bases, and 9 bases lay in between.

This clonotype was detected ten times or more. V and J are TRBV18 and TRBJ2-5, with TRBD2 matching 9 bases. This CDR3 is built from 16 residues. With 1 base clipped from V and 1 base from J, the junction kept 4 bases outside the gene matches. Per germline, CDR1 KGHSH and CDR2 LQKENI. The CDR3 DNA reads TGTGCCAGCTCACCACACCGAGCGGGGGGCCAAGAGACCCAGTACTTC. Protein product: CASSPHRAGGQETQYF.